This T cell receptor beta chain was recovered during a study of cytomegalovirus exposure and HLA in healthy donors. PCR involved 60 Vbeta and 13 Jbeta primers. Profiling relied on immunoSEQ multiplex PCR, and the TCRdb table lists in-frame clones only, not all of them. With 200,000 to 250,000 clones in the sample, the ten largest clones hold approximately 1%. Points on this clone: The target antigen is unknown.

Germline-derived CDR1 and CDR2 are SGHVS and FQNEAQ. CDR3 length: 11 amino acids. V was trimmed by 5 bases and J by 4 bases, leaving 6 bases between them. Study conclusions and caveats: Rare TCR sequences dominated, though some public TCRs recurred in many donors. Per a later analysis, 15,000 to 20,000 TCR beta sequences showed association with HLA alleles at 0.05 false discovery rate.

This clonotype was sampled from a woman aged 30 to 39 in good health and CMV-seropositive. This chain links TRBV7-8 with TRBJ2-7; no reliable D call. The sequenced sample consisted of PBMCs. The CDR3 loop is CASSMRYEQYF. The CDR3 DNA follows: TGTGCCAGCAGCATGAGGTACGAGCAGTACTTC.